Below, one TCR beta chain is given with its context. Its antigen is still unknown. These data belong to a study of T-cell reconstitution after alpha-beta-depleted transplantation in children. Broader study findings: One year after transplant, T-cell counts and diversity came mostly from newly produced T cells. In patients about two months after transplant, alpha-beta T cells reportedly arose from several hundred expanded graft clones. Surviving recipient cells, namely T cells and thymic progenitors, were the source of high day-60 TCRbeta diversity in some patients.

The germline CDR1 and CDR2 sequences are SGHVS and FNYEAQ. V lost 5 bases and J lost 0, with 8 bases in between. The CDR3 runs 13 residues. Unique molecular identifiers were incorporated into the prepared TCRbeta library. TCRdb reprocessed the PCR reads with MiXCR, giving one entry per CDR3 protein. The data contain roughly 350,000 distinct CDR3 sequences, roughly 17% of them seen just once; the ten biggest clones take up around 38%. The sequence derives from a male patient between 2 and 10 years old who had a stem cell transplant for acute lymphoblastic leukemia, so the T cells may come from the graft donor. Sequenced material: PBMCs, mostly from graft donor cells, taken 360 days after TCRalphabeta/CD19-depleted stem cell transplant. V gene TRBV7-6 combines with J gene TRBJ2-7; no clear D gene. This CDR3 reads CASSELISYEQYF. For the CDR3, the DNA is TGTGCCAGCAGCGAACTCATCTCCTACGAGCAGTACTTC.